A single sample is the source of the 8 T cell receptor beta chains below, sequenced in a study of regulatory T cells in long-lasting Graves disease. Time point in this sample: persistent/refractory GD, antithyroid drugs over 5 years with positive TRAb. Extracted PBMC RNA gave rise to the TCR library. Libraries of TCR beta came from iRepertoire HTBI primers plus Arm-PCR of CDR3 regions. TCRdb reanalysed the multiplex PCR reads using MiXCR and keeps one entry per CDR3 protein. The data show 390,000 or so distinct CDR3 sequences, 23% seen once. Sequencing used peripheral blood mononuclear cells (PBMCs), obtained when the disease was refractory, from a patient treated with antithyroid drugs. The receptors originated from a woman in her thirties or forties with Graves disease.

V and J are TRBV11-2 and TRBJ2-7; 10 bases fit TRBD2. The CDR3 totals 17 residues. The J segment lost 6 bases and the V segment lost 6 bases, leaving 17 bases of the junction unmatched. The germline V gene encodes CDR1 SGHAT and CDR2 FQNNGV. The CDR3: CASRASGRLGGLREQYF. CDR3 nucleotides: TGTGCCAGCAGGGCTAGCGGGAGATTGGGCGGCCTCCGCGAGCAGTACTTC.

CDR3 nucleotide sequence: TGTGCCAGCAGCCGCGTCCCACAGGGGGCGGATGAAAAACTGTTTTTT. It encodes CASSRVPQGADEKLFF. The rearrangement joins TRBV5-4 to TRBJ1-4; 9 positions agree with TRBD1. Germline CDR1 reads SGHNT; CDR2 reads YYREEE (reference sequence). The trim removed 4 bases at V and 6 bases at J, leaving 10 bases unmatched. This CDR3 has 16 residues.

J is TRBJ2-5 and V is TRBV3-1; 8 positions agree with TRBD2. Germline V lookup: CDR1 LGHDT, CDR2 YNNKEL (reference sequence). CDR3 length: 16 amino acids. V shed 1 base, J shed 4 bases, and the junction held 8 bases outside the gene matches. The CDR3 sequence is CASSQGSGLGIETQYF. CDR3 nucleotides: TGTGCCAGCAGCCAAGGCTCGGGACTAGGGATAGAGACCCAGTACTTC.

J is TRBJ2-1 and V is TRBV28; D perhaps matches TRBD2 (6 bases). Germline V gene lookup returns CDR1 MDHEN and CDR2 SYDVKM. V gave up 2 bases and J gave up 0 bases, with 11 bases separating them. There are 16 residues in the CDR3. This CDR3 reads CASSLLGGTSYNEQFF. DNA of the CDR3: TGTGCCAGCAGTTTACTTGGCGGGACCTCCTACAATGAGCAGTTCTTC. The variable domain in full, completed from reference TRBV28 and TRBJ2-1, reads DVKVTQSSRYLVKRTGEKVFLECVQDMDHENMFWYRQDPGLGLRLIYFSYDVKMKEKGDIPEGYSVSREKKERFSLILESASTNQTSMYLCASSLLGGTSYNEQFFGPGTRLTVL.

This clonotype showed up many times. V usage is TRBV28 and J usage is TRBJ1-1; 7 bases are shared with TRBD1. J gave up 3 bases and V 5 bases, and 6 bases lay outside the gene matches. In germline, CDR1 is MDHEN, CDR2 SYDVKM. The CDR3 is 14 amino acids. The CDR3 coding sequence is TGTGCCAGCAGTATAACAGGGGCCCACACTGAAGCTTTCTTT. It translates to CASSITGAHTEAFF.

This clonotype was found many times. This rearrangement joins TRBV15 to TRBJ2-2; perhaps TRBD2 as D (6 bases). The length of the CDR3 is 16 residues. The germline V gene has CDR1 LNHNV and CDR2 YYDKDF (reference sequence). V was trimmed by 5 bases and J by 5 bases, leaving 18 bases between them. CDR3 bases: TGTGCCACCAGCTTGACTTACGGGACTCCGACCGGGGAGCTGTTTTTT. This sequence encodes CATSLTYGTPTGELFF.

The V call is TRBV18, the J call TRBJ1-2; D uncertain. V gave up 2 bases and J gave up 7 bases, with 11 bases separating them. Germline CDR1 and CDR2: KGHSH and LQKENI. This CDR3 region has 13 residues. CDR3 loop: CASSPYQEAGYTF. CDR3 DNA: TGTGCCAGCTCACCATACCAGGAGGCTGGCTACACCTTC.

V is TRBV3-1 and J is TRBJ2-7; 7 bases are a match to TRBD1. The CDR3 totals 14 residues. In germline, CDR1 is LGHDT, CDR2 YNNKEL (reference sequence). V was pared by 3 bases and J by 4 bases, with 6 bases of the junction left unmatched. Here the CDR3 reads CASSQQTGPYEQYF. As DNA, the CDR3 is TGTGCCAGCAGCCAGCAGACAGGGCCATACGAGCAGTACTTC.